The 27 T cell receptor beta chains below were found in one sample sequenced in a study of cytomegalovirus exposure and HLA in healthy donors. It was with 60 Vbeta and 13 Jbeta primers that the PCR ran. The method was immunoSEQ multiplex PCR; TCRdb's version includes in-frame clones alone and lacks a portion of them. The sample has more than 100,000 clones, over 80% seen once. The sample comprised PBMCs. The receptors originated from a man between 25 and 39 years old in good health and CMV-seronegative.

The chain carries TRBV6-1 and TRBJ1-5; 10 bases line up with TRBD1. After removal of 5 bases from V and 7 bases from J, the junction contained 5 bases not matched to a gene. CDR1 is MNHNS, CDR2 SASEGT, per germline. This CDR3 has 14 amino acids. CDR3 region: CASSPDRGRQPQHF. The DNA for the CDR3 is TGTGCCAGCAGTCCAGACAGGGGGCGGCAGCCCCAGCATTTT.

This chain connects TRBV19 to TRBJ1-2; no clear D. V was shortened by 8 bases and J by 3 bases, with 13 bases between the two germline ends. Germline CDR1 LNHDA, CDR2 SQIVND (reference sequence). The CDR3 consists of 13 residues. CDR3 amino acids: CASEGEGYYGYTF. CDR3 in DNA: TGTGCCAGTGAGGGAGAGGGCTACTATGGCTACACCTTC.

This chain joins TRBV27 and TRBJ1-2, with D unclear. Trimming cost V 3 bases and J 0 bases, with 8 bases left between them. Germline V gene sequence: CDR1 MNHEY, CDR2 SMNVEV (reference sequence). This CDR3 region has 14 residues. The DNA for the CDR3 is TGTGCCAGCAGTTTGAGGGTATCTAACTATGGCTACACCTTC. It translates to CASSLRVSNYGYTF.

The rearrangement links TRBV6-1 to TRBJ1-4, with TRBD1 identical over 10 bases. The CDR3 runs 13 residues. Germline CDR1 reads MNHNS; CDR2 reads SASEGT. The trim removed 4 bases at V and 10 bases at J, leaving 3 bases unmatched. The CDR3 DNA follows: TGTGCCAGCAGTGGAGGACAGGGGGGAAAACTGTTTTTT. Translating it yields CASSGGQGGKLFF.

V gene TRBV19 combines with J gene TRBJ1-1; 8 positions agree with TRBD1. The CDR3 length is 14 residues. Germline V gene data show CDR1 as LNHDA and CDR2 as SQIVND (reference sequence). V was pared by 6 bases and J by 0 bases, with 3 bases of the junction left unmatched. In nucleotides, the CDR3 is TGTGCCAGTAGGGGGGACAGGATGAACACTGAAGCTTTCTTT. As protein: CASRGDRMNTEAFF. Complete variable domain (other parts from reference TRBV19 and TRBJ1-1): DGGITQSPKYLFRKEGQNVTLSCEQNLNHDAMYWYRQDPGQGLRLIYYSQIVNDFQKGDIAEGYSVSREKKESFPLTVTSAQKNPTAFYLCASRGDRMNTEAFFGQGTRLTVV.

The chain recombines TRBV2 with TRBJ2-6, with D maybe TRBD1 (6 bases). V gave up 6 bases and J gave up 3 bases, with 12 bases separating them. Germline CDR1 and CDR2: SNHLY and FYNNEI. This CDR3 region has 15 residues. CDR3 region: CASSLQGGGANVLTF. Written as DNA, the CDR3 is TGTGCCAGCAGCCTACAGGGCGGTGGGGCCAACGTCCTGACTTTC.

This clone was counted a single time. The rearrangement links TRBV5-4 to TRBJ1-1, with 9 bases that match TRBD1. The CDR3 is 13 residues long. Germline values: CDR1 SGHNT, CDR2 YYREEE (reference sequence). The V gene end was trimmed by 10 bases and the J gene end by 1 base; junction bases not matched to a gene: 5. CDR3 bases: TGTGCCGGCCAACAGGGGGCGAACACTGAAGCTTTCTTT. It is translated as CAGQQGANTEAFF.

This chain connects TRBV5-1 to TRBJ1-1, with 7 nucleotides matching TRBD1. The V gene's germline CDR1 is SGHRS and CDR2 YFSETQ. There are 14 residues in the CDR3. V shed 4 bases and J 1 base; nucleotides not matched to a gene: 4. DNA for the CDR3: TGCGCCAGCAGCAACAGGGGAGGGAACACTGAAGCTTTCTTT. This translates into CASSNRGGNTEAFF.

This chain joins TRBV7-9 and TRBJ2-6; TRBD2 might be the D (6 bases). Germline loops: CDR1 SEHNR, CDR2 FQNEAQ (reference sequence). The V and J ends lost 4 bases and 1 base respectively, with 20 bases between them. The CDR3 totals 19 residues. This CDR3 is CASSSVRPRGISGANVLTF. The CDR3 DNA reads as TGTGCCAGCAGCTCGGTCCGGCCGCGGGGCATTTCTGGGGCCAACGTCCTGACTTTC.

The CDR3 region is CASSNLEGGTDTQYF. The CDR3 nucleotides are TGCGCCAGCAGCAATCTCGAGGGGGGCACAGATACGCAGTATTTT. The chain links TRBV5-1 to TRBJ2-3, with TRBD1 as a possible D gene (6 bases). CDR3 length: 15 residues. The germline gives CDR1 SGHRS, CDR2 YFSETQ. V lost 4 bases, J lost 1 base, and 13 bases lay in between.

The V call is TRBV15, the J call TRBJ1-2; D is uncertain. V gave up 5 bases and J gave up 1 base, with 14 bases separating them. Germline loops: CDR1 LNHNV, CDR2 YYDKDF (reference sequence). CDR3 length: 15 amino acids. The CDR3 is CATSGRGVSNYGYTF. The CDR3 coding sequence is TGTGCCACCAGCGGGCGGGGTGTCAGTAACTATGGCTACACCTTC.

The rearrangement uses TRBV28 and TRBJ2-1; no clear D. With 3 bases removed from V and 0 bases from J, the gap between germline ends came to 12 bases. Germline V gene lookup returns CDR1 MDHEN and CDR2 SYDVKM. CDR3 length equals 16 residues. The CDR3 bases are TGTGCCAGCAGTTTCTACGGGTGGAGCTCCTACAATGAGCAGTTCTTC. This encodes CASSFYGWSSYNEQFF.

This clone was seen a few times. The chain links TRBV9 to TRBJ2-1; 7 nucleotides match TRBD2. The J segment lost 9 bases and the V segment lost 1 base, leaving 7 bases of the junction unmatched. The CDR3 totals 14 residues. The germline V gene has CDR1 SGDLS and CDR2 YYNGEE. The CDR3 region is CASSVIGLGLEQFF. CDR3 nucleotides: TGTGCCAGCAGCGTAATCGGACTAGGCCTTGAGCAGTTCTTC.

The chain employs TRBV5-6 and TRBJ2-5, with 7 positions matching TRBD1. After removal of 0 bases from V and 10 bases from J, the junction contained 12 bases not matched to a gene. Per germline, CDR1 SGHDT and CDR2 YYEEEE. The CDR3 runs 15 residues. Written as DNA, the CDR3 is TGTGCCAGCAGCTTGGTAGGGGGCGCCGGTGAGGACCAGTACTTC. Encoded protein: CASSLVGGAGEDQYF.

V usage is TRBV5-6 and J usage is TRBJ2-6; D is ambiguous. Germline V gene lookup returns CDR1 SGHDT and CDR2 YYEEEE. V was pared by 1 base and J by 0 bases, with 8 bases between. The CDR3 loop spans 16 amino acids. In DNA, the CDR3 is TGTGCCAGCAGCTTGACTGTCTCCTCTGGGGCCAACGTCCTGACTTTC. As protein: CASSLTVSSGANVLTF.

The CDR3 DNA reads as TGTGCCAGCAGCCCCAGACCGGGACAGGGAAGGAACACTGAAGCTTTCTTT. Its protein product is CASSPRPGQGRNTEAFF. The J gene is TRBJ1-1, the V gene TRBV7-2; TRBD1 matches 9 bases. Trimming removed 5 bases from V and 1 base from J; junction bases left unmatched: 11. This CDR3 region has 17 residues. Germline V gene sequence: CDR1 SGHTA, CDR2 FQGNSA.

This sequence joins TRBV7-6 and TRBJ2-5; 14 bases are a match to TRBD2. Germline-derived CDR1 and CDR2 are SGHVS and FNYEAQ. With 1 base clipped from V and 2 bases from J, the junction kept 9 bases outside the gene matches. The CDR3 sequence is 19 residues long. The CDR3 bases are TGTGCCAGCAGCTTAGTATCCGGGACTAGCGGGGGCAGGCAAGAGACCCAGTACTTC. Translated, it gives CASSLVSGTSGGRQETQYF.

The chain links TRBV2 to TRBJ2-6, with TRBD1 as a possible D gene (5 bases). The CDR3 runs to 17 residues. Trimming removed 3 bases from V and 0 bases from J, with 12 bases in between. CDR1 SNHLY and CDR2 FYNNEI come from the germline V gene. The DNA for the CDR3 is TGTGCCAGCAGTGACAGGGTATCAGGCTCTGGGGCCAACGTCCTGACTTTC. This encodes CASSDRVSGSGANVLTF.

DNA for the CDR3: TGCGCCAGCAGCCAAGATCCCAAAGACAACGAGCAGTACTTC. Amino acid sequence: CASSQDPKDNEQYF. The V gene is TRBV4-3, the J gene TRBJ2-7, with D unclear. The CDR3 runs to 14 residues. Trimming removed 0 bases at V and 5 bases at J, with 11 bases between. CDR1 and CDR2 from the germline V gene are LGHNA and YSLEER.

The chain uses TRBV7-6 and TRBJ2-5; D is possibly TRBD2 (5 bases). The CDR3 has 13 residues. V lost 6 bases to trimming and J lost 7 bases, with 15 bases between them. Per germline, CDR1 SGHVS and CDR2 FNYEAQ. This chain's CDR3 is CASRGGPWGTQYF. The DNA for the CDR3 is TGTGCCAGCAGAGGCGGGCCGTGGGGGACCCAGTACTTC.

The V gene is TRBV9, the J gene TRBJ1-5; no definite D call. Looked up from germline, CDR1 is SGDLS and CDR2 is YYNGEE. Deletions cut 2 bases from V and 0 bases from J, with 9 bases between. This CDR3 contains 15 residues. The CDR3 nucleotides read TGTGCCAGCAGCGTTACAGCCGATAGCAATCAGCCCCAGCATTTT. Translating gives CASSVTADSNQPQHF.

The rearrangement uses TRBV7-9 and TRBJ1-1; TRBD1 is a possible D gene (6 bases). Germline values: CDR1 SEHNR, CDR2 FQNEAQ (reference sequence). The CDR3 length is 15 residues. With 4 bases removed from V and 3 bases from J, the gap between germline ends came to 15 bases. CDR3 in DNA: TGTGCCAGCAGCTCCACAGGGCTCAGGCACACTGAAGCTTTCTTT. It specifies CASSSTGLRHTEAFF.

V gene TRBV18 combines with J gene TRBJ1-1; D remains ambiguous. V was clipped by 4 bases and J by 4 bases, with 16 bases between them. Germline CDR1 KGHSH, CDR2 LQKENI. The CDR3 runs 15 residues. The CDR3 sequence: CASSLFREGSTEAFF. CDR3 bases: TGTGCCAGCTCACTTTTCCGGGAGGGAAGCACTGAAGCTTTCTTT.

V gene TRBV11-2 combines with J gene TRBJ2-1; the D gene is possibly TRBD2 (6 bases). Germline V gives CDR1 SGHAT, CDR2 FQNNGV. V lost 1 base, J lost 7 bases, and 11 bases lay in between. This CDR3 is built from 14 residues. CDR3 protein: CASSLGGTGNEQFF. CDR3 bases: TGTGCCAGCAGCTTAGGTGGGACTGGAAATGAGCAGTTCTTC.

The chain recombines TRBV5-6 with TRBJ2-5; 10 bases align to TRBD2. Germline assignment: CDR1 SGHDT and CDR2 YYEEEE. V dropped 4 bases and J dropped 3; count of bases not matched to a gene: 18. CDR3 length equals 19 residues. The CDR3 here is CASSPPRASGGHEKETQYF. CDR3 nucleotide sequence: TGTGCCAGCAGCCCGCCGCGAGCTAGCGGGGGTCACGAGAAAGAGACCCAGTACTTC.

The chain links TRBV7-2 to TRBJ2-2; D perhaps matches TRBD2 (6 bases). The V gene lost 5 bases and the J gene lost 2 bases, with 15 bases spanning the gap. CDR1 is SGHTA and CDR2 is FQGNSA in the germline V gene. The CDR3 runs to 16 residues. The CDR3 nucleotides are TGTGCCAGCAGCCCTACCCCGGGACTCAACACCGGGGAGCTGTTTTTT. Its protein product is CASSPTPGLNTGELFF.

V usage is TRBV4-3 and J usage is TRBJ1-1; D gene uncertain. Trimming cost V 1 base and J 1 base, with 13 bases left between them. This CDR3 contains 16 residues. Per the germline V gene, CDR1 is LGHNA and CDR2 is YSLEER. CDR3 nucleotides: TGCGCCAGCAGCCAAGTAGGAGCTGAAAAGAACACTGAAGCTTTCTTT. Residues: CASSQVGAEKNTEAFF.